A single sample gave rise to the 9 T cell receptor beta chains below, sequenced in a study of regulatory T cells in long-lasting Graves disease. TCRdb ran MiXCR on the reads and lists one entry per CDR3 protein. The data hold about 720 distinct CDR3 sequences, with approximately 72% observed a single time. Extracted RNA from PBMCs served as the source of the TCR library. The sample consisted of peripheral blood mononuclear cells (PBMCs), taken with antithyroid drug treatment, in newly diagnosed or persistent Graves disease (not recorded which). All receptors derive from a female donor with Graves disease.

V gene TRBV27 combines with J gene TRBJ1-5; perhaps TRBD1 as D (5 bases). Germline CDR1 and CDR2: MNHEY and SMNVEV (reference sequence). V gave up 3 bases and J gave up 1 base, with 22 bases separating them. The CDR3 sequence is 19 residues long. Written as DNA, the CDR3 is TGTGCCAGCAGTTTTCGCGGGGGGACCGGGTCCTTAAGCAATCAGCCCCAGCATTTT. Translated: CASSFRGGTGSLSNQPQHF.

The chain links TRBV29-1 to TRBJ2-5; no clear D. The V end was cut by 6 bases, the J end by 4 bases, with 15 bases between. The CDR3 length is 13 residues. From germline, CDR1 is SQVTM and CDR2 ANQGSEA. The CDR3 spells CSVRPSLGETQYF. The CDR3 region has the DNA TGCAGCGTGCGGCCATCCCTGGGAGAGACCCAGTACTTC.

The chain carries TRBV11-2 and TRBJ1-2, with D unclear. With 3 bases removed from V and 7 bases from J, the gap between germline ends came to 15 bases. Per the germline V gene, CDR1 is SGHAT and CDR2 is FQNNGV. The CDR3 length is 14 residues. CDR3 coding DNA: TGTGCCAGCAGCTTCCACACCCTAGACGTTGGCTACACCTTC. Translation: CASSFHTLDVGYTF.

This chain joins TRBV18 and TRBJ2-1, with 8 bases identical to TRBD2. Germline lookup yields CDR1 KGHSH and CDR2 LQKENI. CDR3 length: 18 residues. V lost 3 bases and J lost 0; bases outside the gene matches: 10. The CDR3 reads CASSPRREDRSSYNEQFF. CDR3 sequence (DNA): TGTGCCAGCTCACCGCGGCGGGAGGACCGAAGCTCCTACAATGAGCAGTTCTTC.

By share, this clonotype counts as hyperexpanded (1% or more). The chain combines TRBV7-8 with TRBJ2-3; no firm D call. The CDR3 contains 13 residues. V was cut by 3 bases and J by 2 bases, with 6 bases left in between. Germline CDR1 reads SGHVS; CDR2 reads FQNEAQ. The chain's CDR3 is CASSFGYTDTQYF. The CDR3 region has the DNA TGTGCCAGCAGCTTCGGGTACACAGATACGCAGTATTTT.

This clonotype appeared once. V usage is TRBV5-5 and J usage is TRBJ2-2; D is undetermined. Trimming cost V 7 bases and J 4 bases, with 8 bases left between them. The CDR3 runs to 12 residues. Germline V gives CDR1 SGHKS, CDR2 YYEKEE (reference sequence). CDR3 protein: CASEGFTGELFF. DNA of the CDR3: TGTGCCAGCGAAGGGTTCACCGGGGAGCTGTTTTTT.

The genes are TRBV12-3 or TRBV12-4 and TRBJ1-6; D is ambiguous. The CDR3 runs 12 residues. V was cut by 7 bases and J by 10 bases, with 11 bases left in between. CDR3 DNA sequence: TGTGCCAGCACCCGAGGAGAGTCACCCCTCCACTTT. It specifies CASTRGESPLHF.

V and J are TRBV6-6 and TRBJ2-7; the D gene is possibly TRBD2 (6 bases). CDR1 and CDR2 (germline): MNHNY, SVGAGI (reference sequence). The CDR3 spans 14 residues. V shed 7 bases and J shed 2 bases, with 15 bases lying between them. The CDR3 region has the DNA TGTGCCAGCATAGAGGGACTGCACACCTACGAGCAGTACTTC. As protein: CASIEGLHTYEQYF.

V gene TRBV12-3 or TRBV12-4 combines with J gene TRBJ2-4; tentatively, D is TRBD1 (6 bases). The CDR3 has 20 amino acids. V was cut by 3 bases and J by 6 bases, with 30 bases left in between. As DNA, the CDR3 is TGTGCCAGCAGTTTGCGTCCCCAGGGGCTGCCTTCTATTCGGGGAAACATTCAGTACTTC. Residues: CASSLRPQGLPSIRGNIQYF.